The TCR beta chain described here comes from a study of cytotoxic CD8 clonotypes in ibrutinib-treated CLL. Sequencing was performed with immunoSEQ multiplex PCR; in TCRdb, only in-frame clones are kept and a portion is missing. Of tens of thousands of clones listed, roughly 50% are singletons. The CDR3 consists of 16 residues. Trimming took 2 bases from V and 5 from J, leaving 18 bases between them. The germline CDR1 and CDR2 sequences are MDHEN and SYDVKM. The sample was PBMCs, taken after 12 months of ibrutinib treatment. J is TRBJ2-5 and V is TRBV28; possible D gene TRBD1, 5 bases. The TCR was taken from a human donor with chronic lymphocytic leukemia. CDR3 nucleotide sequence: TGTGCCAGCAGTTTAGGGGCTATATTAGCCTCGGAGACCCAGTACTTC. Its translation is CASSLGAILASETQYF.